The 7 T cell receptor beta chains below come from one sample, sequenced in a study of regulatory T cells in long-lasting Graves disease. Researchers made TCR beta libraries by using iRepertoire HTBI primers and running Arm-PCR on CDR3 regions. One entry per CDR3 protein results from TCRdb running MiXCR on the multiplex PCR reads. Of around 460,000 distinct CDR3 sequences listed, roughly 21% are singletons. Time point denoted: persistent/refractory GD, antithyroid drugs over 5 years with positive TRAb. The TCR library used RNA extracted from PBMCs. Sequenced here: peripheral blood mononuclear cells (PBMCs), sampled when the disease was refractory, from a patient treated with antithyroid drugs. All receptors come from a female donor with Graves disease.

To note about this clonotype: At one end, the junction sequence differs from germline, possibly due to a read error. This chain joins TRBV28 and TRBJ1-5; D gene unclear. Germline values: CDR1 MDHEN, CDR2 SYDVKM. The CDR3 runs 14 residues. The CDR3 protein is CASSLGRSNQPRHF. The CDR3 region has the DNA TGTGCCAGCAGTTTGGGCAGGAGCAATCAGCCCCGGCATTTT.

In this sample, this clonotype turned up many times. The rearrangement links TRBV28 to TRBJ1-1, with D perhaps TRBD1 (5 bases). The CDR3 extends over 12 amino acids. V lost 5 bases, J lost 5 bases, and 9 bases lay in between. Germline V gives CDR1 MDHEN, CDR2 SYDVKM. The CDR3 DNA reads TGTGCCAGCAGTGGGACCGATACTGAAGCTTTCTTT. Translating gives CASSGTDTEAFF.

This clonotype has at least ten counts. This rearrangement joins TRBV28 to TRBJ1-2; no firm D call. The germline V and J ends were trimmed by 2 bases and 9 bases, with 16 bases remaining between them. CDR1 and CDR2 (germline): MDHEN, SYDVKM. CDR3 length equals 14 residues. The CDR3 bases are TGTGCCAGCAGTTTAGAGATGGGCGCTCGGAGCTACACCTTC. It is translated as CASSLEMGARSYTF.

This chain joins TRBV7-2 and TRBJ2-7; weak D call: TRBD2 (5 bases). The germline V gene encodes CDR1 SGHTA and CDR2 FQGNSA. The germline V and J ends were trimmed by 4 bases and 3 bases, with 16 bases remaining between them. The CDR3 sequence is 15 residues long. CDR3 loop: CASSSLGSRGYEQYF. CDR3 sequence (DNA): TGTGCCAGCAGCTCTTTAGGGAGTCGGGGCTACGAGCAGTACTTC.

The J gene is TRBJ1-1, the V gene TRBV6-2 or TRBV6-3; the D is unclear. Germline CDR1 reads MNHEY; CDR2 reads SVGEGT. Trimming removed 1 base at V and 5 bases at J, with 8 bases between. The CDR3 is made up of 13 amino acids. This CDR3 is CASSYWGTTEAFF. In nucleotides, the CDR3 is TGTGCCAGCAGTTACTGGGGAACGACTGAAGCTTTCTTT.

This clonotype has just a few counts. This chain links TRBV20-1 with TRBJ1-5; D possibly corresponds to TRBD1 (5 bases). The CDR3 extends over 17 amino acids. Germline-derived CDR1 and CDR2 are DFQATT and SNEGSKA (reference sequence). V was pared by 0 bases and J by 2 bases, with 17 bases between. The CDR3 DNA reads as TGCAGTGCTAGAGATCGAACAGGCCTGGGTGGCAATCAGCCCCAGCATTTT. Protein sequence: CSARDRTGLGGNQPQHF.

This clonotype was found many times. The chain couples TRBV28 to TRBJ1-2, with unresolved D. The germline CDR1 and CDR2 sequences are MDHEN and SYDVKM. Trimming shortened V by 1 base and J by 8 bases, and 8 bases separated the two germline ends. The CDR3 consists of 12 residues. The CDR3 here is CASSLYGEGYTF. The CDR3 DNA reads TGTGCCAGCAGTTTATACGGGGAAGGCTACACCTTC.